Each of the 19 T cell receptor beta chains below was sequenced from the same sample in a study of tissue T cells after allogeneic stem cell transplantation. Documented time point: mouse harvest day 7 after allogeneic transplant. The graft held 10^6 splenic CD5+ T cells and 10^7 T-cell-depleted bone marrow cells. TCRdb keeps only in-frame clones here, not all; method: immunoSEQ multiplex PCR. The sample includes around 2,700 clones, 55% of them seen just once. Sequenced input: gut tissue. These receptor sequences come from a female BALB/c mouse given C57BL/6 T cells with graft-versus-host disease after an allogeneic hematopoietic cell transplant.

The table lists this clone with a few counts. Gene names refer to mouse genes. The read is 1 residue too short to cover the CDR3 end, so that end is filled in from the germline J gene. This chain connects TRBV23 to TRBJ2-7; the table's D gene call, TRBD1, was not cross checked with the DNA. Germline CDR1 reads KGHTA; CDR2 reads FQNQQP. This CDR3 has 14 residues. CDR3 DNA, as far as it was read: TGCTCCAGCAGTCAATACGACAGGGGGGACGAACAGTAC. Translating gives CSSSQYDRGDEQY. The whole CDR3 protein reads CSSSQYDRGDEQYF.

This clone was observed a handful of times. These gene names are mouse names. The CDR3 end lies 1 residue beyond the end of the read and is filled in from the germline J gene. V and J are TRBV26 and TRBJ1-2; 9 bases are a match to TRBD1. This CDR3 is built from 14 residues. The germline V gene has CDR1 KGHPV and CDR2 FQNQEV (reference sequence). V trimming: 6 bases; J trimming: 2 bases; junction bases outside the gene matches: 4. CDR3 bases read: TGTGCCAGCAGCCGACAGGGGGGGAACTCCGACTACACC. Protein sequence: CASSRQGGNSDYT. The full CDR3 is CASSRQGGNSDYTF.

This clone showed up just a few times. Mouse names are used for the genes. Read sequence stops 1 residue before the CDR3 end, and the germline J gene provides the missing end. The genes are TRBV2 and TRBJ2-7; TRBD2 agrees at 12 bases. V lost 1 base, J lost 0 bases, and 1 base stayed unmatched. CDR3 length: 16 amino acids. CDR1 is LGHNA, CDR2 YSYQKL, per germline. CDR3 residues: CASSQGDWGVSYEQYF. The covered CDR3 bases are TGTGCCAGCAGCCAAGGGGACTGGGGGGTCTCCTATGAACAGTAC.

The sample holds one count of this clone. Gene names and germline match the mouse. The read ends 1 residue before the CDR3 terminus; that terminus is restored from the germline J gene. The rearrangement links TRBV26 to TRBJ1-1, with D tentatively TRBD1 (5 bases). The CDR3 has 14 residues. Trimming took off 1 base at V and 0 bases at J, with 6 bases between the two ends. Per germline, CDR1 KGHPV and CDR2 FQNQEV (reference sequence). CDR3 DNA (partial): TGTGCCAGCAGTCTGTTAGGGGCAAACACAGAAGTCTTC. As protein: CASSLLGANTEVF. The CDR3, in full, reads CASSLLGANTEVFF.

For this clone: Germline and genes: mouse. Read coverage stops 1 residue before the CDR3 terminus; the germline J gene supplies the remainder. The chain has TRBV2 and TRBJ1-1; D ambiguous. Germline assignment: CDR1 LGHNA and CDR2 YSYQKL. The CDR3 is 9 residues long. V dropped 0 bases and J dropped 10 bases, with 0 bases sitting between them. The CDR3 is CASSQEVFF. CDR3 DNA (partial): TGTGCCAGCAGCCAAGAAGTCTTC.

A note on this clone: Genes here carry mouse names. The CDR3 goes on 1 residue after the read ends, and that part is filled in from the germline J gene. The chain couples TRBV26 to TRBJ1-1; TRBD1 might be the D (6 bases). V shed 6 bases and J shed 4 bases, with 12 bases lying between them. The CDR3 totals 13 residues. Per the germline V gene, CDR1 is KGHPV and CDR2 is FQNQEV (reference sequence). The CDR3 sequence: CASRTGTITEVFF. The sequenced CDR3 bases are TGTGCCAGCAGAACCGGGACAATCACAGAAGTCTTC.

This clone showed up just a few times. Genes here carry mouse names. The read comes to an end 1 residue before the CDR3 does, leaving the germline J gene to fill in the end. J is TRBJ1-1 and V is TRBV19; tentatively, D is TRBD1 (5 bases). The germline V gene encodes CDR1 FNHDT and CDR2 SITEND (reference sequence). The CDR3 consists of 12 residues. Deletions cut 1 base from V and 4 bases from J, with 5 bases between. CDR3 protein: CASSIRGTEVFF. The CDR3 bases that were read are TGTGCCAGCAGTATAAGGGGCACAGAAGTCTTC.

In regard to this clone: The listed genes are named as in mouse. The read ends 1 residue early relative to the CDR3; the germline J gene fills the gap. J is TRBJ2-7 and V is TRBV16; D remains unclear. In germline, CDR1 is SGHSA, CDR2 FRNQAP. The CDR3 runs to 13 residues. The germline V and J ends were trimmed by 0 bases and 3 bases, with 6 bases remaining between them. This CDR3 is CASSLDNNYEQYF. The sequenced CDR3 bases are TGTGCAAGCAGCTTAGATAACAACTATGAACAGTAC.

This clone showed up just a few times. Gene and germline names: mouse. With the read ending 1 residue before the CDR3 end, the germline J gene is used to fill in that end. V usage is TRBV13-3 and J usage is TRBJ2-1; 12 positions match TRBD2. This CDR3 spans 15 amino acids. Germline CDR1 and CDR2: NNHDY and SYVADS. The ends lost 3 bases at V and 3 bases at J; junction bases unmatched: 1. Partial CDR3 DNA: TGTGCCAGCAGTGGGGGACTGGGGGGCTATGCTGAGCAGTTC. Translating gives CASSGGLGGYAEQF. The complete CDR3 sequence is CASSGGLGGYAEQFF.

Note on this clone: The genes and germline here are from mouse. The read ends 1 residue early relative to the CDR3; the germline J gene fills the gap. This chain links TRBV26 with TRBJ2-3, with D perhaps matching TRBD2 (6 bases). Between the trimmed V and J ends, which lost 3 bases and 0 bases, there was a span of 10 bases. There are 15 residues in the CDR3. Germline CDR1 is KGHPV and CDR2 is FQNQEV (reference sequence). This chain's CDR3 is CASSLMGVSAETLYF. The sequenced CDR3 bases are TGTGCCAGCAGTCTAATGGGGGTTAGTGCAGAAACGCTGTAT.

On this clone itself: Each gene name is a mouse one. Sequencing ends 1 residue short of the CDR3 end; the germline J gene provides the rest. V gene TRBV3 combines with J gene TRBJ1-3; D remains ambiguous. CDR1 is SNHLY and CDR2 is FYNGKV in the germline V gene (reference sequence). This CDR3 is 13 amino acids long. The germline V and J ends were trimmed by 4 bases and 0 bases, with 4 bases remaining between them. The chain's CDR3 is CASSSNSGNTLYF. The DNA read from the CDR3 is TGTGCCAGCAGCTCCAATTCTGGAAATACGCTCTAT. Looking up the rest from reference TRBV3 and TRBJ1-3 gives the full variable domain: GPKVLQIPSHQIIDMGQMVTLNCDPVSNHLYFYWYKQILGQQMEFLVNFYNGKVMEKSKLFKDQFSVERPDGSYFTLKIQPTALEDSAVYFCASSSNSGNTLYFGEGSRLIVV.

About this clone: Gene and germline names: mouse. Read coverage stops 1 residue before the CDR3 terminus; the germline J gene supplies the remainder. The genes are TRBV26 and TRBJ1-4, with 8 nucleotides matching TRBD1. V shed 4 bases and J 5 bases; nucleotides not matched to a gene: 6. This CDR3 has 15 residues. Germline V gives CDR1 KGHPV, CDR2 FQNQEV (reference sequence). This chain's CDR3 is CASSHRGRENERLFF. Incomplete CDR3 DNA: TGTGCCAGCAGTCACAGGGGGAGGGAGAACGAAAGATTATTT.

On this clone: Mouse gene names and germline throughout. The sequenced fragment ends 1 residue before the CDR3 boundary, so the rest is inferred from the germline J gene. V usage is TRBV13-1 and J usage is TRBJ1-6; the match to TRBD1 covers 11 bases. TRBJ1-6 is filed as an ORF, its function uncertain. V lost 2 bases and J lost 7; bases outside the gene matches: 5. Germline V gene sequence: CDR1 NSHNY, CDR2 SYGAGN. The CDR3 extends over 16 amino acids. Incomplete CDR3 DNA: TGTGCCAGCAGTGAAGGACAGGGGGCGCGAAATTCGCCCCTCTAC. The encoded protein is CASSEGQGARNSPLY. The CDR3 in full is CASSEGQGARNSPLYF.

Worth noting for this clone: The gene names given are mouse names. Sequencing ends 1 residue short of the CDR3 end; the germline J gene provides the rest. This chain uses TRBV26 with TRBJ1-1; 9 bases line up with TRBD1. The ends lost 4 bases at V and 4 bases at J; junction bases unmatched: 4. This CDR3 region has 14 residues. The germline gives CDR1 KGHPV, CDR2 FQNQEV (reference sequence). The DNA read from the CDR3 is TGTGCCAGCAGTCGGGGACAGGGAGGCACAGAAGTCTTC. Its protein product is CASSRGQGGTEVF. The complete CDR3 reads CASSRGQGGTEVFF.

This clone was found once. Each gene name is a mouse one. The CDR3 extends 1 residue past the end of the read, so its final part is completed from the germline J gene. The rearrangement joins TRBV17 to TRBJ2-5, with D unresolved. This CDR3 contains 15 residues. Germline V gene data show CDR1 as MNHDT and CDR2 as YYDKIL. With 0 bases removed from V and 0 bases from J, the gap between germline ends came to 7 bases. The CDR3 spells CASSRDLGNQDTQYF. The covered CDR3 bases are TGTGCTAGCAGTAGAGATCTTGGGAACCAAGACACCCAGTAC.

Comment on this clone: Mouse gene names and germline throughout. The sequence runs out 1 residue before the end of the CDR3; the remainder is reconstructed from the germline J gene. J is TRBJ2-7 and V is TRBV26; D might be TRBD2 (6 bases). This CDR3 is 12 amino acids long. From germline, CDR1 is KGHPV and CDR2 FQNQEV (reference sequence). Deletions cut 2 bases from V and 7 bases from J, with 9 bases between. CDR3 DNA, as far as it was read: TGTGCCAGCAGTCTGGTGGGGGTAGAACAGTAC. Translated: CASSLVGVEQY. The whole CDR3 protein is CASSLVGVEQYF.

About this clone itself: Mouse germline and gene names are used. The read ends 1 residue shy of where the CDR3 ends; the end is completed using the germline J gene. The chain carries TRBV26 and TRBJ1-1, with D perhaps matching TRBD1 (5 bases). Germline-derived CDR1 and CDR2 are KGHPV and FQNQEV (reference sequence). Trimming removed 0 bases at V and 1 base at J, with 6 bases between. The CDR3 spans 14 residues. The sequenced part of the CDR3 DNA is TGTGCCAGCAGTCTGTCGGGGCTAAACACAGAAGTCTTC. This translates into CASSLSGLNTEVF. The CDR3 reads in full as CASSLSGLNTEVFF.

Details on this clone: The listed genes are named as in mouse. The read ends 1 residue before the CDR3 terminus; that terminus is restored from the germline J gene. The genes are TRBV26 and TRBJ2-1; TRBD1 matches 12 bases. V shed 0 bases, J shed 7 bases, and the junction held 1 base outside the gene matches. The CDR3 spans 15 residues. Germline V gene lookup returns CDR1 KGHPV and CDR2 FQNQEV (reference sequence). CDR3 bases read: TGTGCCAGCAGTCTGTCCGGGACAGGGGGCGCTGAGCAGTTC. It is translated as CASSLSGTGGAEQF. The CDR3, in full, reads CASSLSGTGGAEQFF.

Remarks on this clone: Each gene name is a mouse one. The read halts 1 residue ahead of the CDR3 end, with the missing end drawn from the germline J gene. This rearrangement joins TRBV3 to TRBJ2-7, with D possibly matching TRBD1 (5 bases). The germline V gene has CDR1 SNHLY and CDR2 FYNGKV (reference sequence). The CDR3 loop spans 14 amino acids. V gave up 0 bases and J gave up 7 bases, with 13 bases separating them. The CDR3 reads CASSLALGEGEQYF. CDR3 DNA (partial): TGTGCCAGCAGCTTAGCGCTAGGGGAGGGGGAACAGTAC.